Below are 7 T cell receptor beta chains sequenced from a single sample in a study of CD8+CD57+ T cells in acquired aplastic anemia. The sequenced patients had an expansion of CD8+CD57+ cells seen by flow cytometry. Genomic DNA provided the template from which TCR beta VDJ and CDR3 profiles were obtained. TCRdb passed the reads through MiXCR, listing each CDR3 protein once. The table includes fewer than 300,000 distinct CDR3 sequences, roughly 80% detected once. The specimen sequenced was sorted CD4+, CD8+, or CD8+CD57+ T cells (not recorded which) from PBMCs. These receptors were taken from a human donor with aplastic anemia.

J is TRBJ2-3 and V is TRBV5-6; no definite D call. CDR1 SGHDT and CDR2 YYEEEE come from the germline V gene. V was cut by 4 bases and J by 6 bases, with 15 bases left in between. The CDR3 is 14 residues long. The CDR3 here is CASSPAPGPDTQYF. CDR3 nucleotides: TGTGCCAGCAGCCCAGCGCCGGGTCCCGATACGCAGTATTTT.

The CDR3 DNA reads TGTGCCAGCAGCTTAGCGGAAAGGGCCTATACGTATTATTACACCTTC. This translates into CASSLAERAYTYYYTF. This rearrangement joins TRBV7-8 to TRBJ1-2; unclear D gene. This CDR3 is built from 16 residues. CDR1 and CDR2 (germline): SGHVS, FQNEAQ. The germline V and J ends were trimmed by 0 bases and 11 bases, with 22 bases remaining between them.

The V call is TRBV20-1, the J call TRBJ1-2, with unresolved D. The CDR3 spans 11 residues. V shed 4 bases and J shed 14 bases, with 17 bases lying between them. Germline lookup yields CDR1 DFQATT and CDR2 SNEGSKA (reference sequence). CDR3: CSANAQNNETF. DNA for the CDR3: TGCAGTGCTAACGCCCAGAACAATGAGACCTTC.

CDR3 DNA sequence: TGTGCCAGCAGCTCAGACAGGGGTCCCGAAACGCAGCACTTT. Its protein product is CASSSDRGPETQHF. The rearrangement uses TRBV7-8 and TRBJ1-6; 8 nucleotides match TRBD1. The CDR3 length is 14 residues. Trimming cost V 4 bases and J 19 bases; bases outside gene matches: 15. In germline, CDR1 is SGHVS, CDR2 FQNEAQ.

The rearrangement links TRBV9 to TRBJ1-2, with no clear D. CDR1 is SGDLS, CDR2 YYNGEE, per germline. The CDR3 extends over 15 amino acids. Trimming left V 2 bases short and J 12 bases short, with 23 bases between. CDR3 sequence: CASSVGGARNHRHTF. In DNA, the CDR3 is TGTGCCAGCAGCGTGGGTGGCGCCCGAAATCATCGCCACACCTTC.

This clonotype turned up a few times. The chain combines TRBV24-1 with TRBJ2-1; TRBD2 matches 9 bases. The germline V gene encodes CDR1 KGHDR and CDR2 SFDVKD. CDR3 length: 13 amino acids. Trimming cost V 4 bases and J 12 bases; bases outside gene matches: 6. In nucleotides, the CDR3 is TGTGCCACCAGTGACCTGACTAGCGGAAGGCAGTTCTTC. Protein sequence: CATSDLTSGRQFF.

The chain links TRBV11-3 to TRBJ1-2; D may be TRBD1 (6 bases). Germline values: CDR1 SGHNT, CDR2 YENEEA. This CDR3 comprises 13 residues. Trimming took off 8 bases at V and 8 bases at J, with 18 bases between the two ends. CDR3 bases: TGTGCCAGCTCCCGACAGGCCAACGCGGGCTACACCTTC. This translates into CASSRQANAGYTF. Full variable domain (outside the CDR3, taken from reference TRBV11-3 and TRBJ1-2): EAGVVQSPRYKIIEKKQPVAFWCNPISGHNTLYWYLQNLGQGPELLIRYENEEAVDDSQLPKDRFSAERLKGVDSTLKIQPAELGDSAVYLCASSRQANAGYTFGSGTRLTVV.